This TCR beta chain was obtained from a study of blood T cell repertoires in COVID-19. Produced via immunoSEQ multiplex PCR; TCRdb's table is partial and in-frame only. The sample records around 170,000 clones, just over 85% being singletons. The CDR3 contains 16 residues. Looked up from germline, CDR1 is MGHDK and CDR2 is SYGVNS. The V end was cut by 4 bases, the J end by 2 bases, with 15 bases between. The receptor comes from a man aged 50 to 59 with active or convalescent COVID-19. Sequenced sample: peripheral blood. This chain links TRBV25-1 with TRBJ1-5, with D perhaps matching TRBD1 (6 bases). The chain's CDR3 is CASSATTGRGNQPQHF. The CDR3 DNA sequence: TGTGCCAGCAGTGCAACTACAGGGAGAGGCAATCAGCCCCAGCATTTT.